This T cell receptor beta chain stems from a study of identical twins. V dropped 1 base and J dropped 4 bases, with 16 bases sitting between them. Looked up from germline, CDR1 is SGHVS and CDR2 is FQNEAQ. CDR3 length: 16 amino acids. Using its own MiXCR run on the 5' RACE reads, TCRdb lists one record per CDR3 protein. In the table there are 700,000 or so distinct CDR3 sequences, more than 6.5% of which are singletons. This clonotype came up a few times. The same sample was also studied in work on yellow fever vaccine responses in identical twins.

Input material: PBMCs. The chain links TRBV7-8 to TRBJ1-1; the D gene is possibly TRBD1 (6 bases). This receptor was taken from a woman aged 18-29 years in good health. CDR3 in amino acids: CASSLGGQAHSTEAFF. The CDR3 coding sequence is TGTGCCAGCAGCTTAGGGGGGCAAGCGCATAGCACTGAAGCTTTCTTT. Filled out from reference TRBV7-8 and TRBJ1-1, the complete variable domain reads GAGVSQSPRYKVAKRGQDVALRCDPISGHVSLFWYQQALGQGPEFLTYFQNEAQLDKSGLPSDRFFAERPEGSVSTLKIQRTQQEDSAVYLCASSLGGQAHSTEAFFGQGTRLTVV.